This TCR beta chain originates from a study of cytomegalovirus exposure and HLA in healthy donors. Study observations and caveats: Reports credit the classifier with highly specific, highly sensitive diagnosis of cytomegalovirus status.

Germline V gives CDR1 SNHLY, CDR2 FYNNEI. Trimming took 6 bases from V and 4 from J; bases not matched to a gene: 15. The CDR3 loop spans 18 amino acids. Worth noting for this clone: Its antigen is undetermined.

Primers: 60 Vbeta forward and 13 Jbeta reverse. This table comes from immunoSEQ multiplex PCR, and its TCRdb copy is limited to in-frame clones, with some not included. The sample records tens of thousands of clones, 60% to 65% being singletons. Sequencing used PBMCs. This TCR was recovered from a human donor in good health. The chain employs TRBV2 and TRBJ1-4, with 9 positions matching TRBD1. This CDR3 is CASRAGSGQGIINEKLFF. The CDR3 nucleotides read TGTGCCAGCAGAGCTGGGTCCGGACAGGGGATTATTAATGAAAAACTGTTTTTT.